This T cell receptor (beta chain) was profiled in a study of beta chain features in type 1 diabetes (dated by TCRdb to 2017 to 2018). Regarding the study in general: No differences in mean age, gender distribution, total cell number or subset yield were found between patients and healthy donors. A total of about 110,000,000 sorted cells were examined across all samples, and a strong correlation was observed between cell number per subset and RNA yield. In the study, TCRB repertoires of sorted circulating CD4+ T cell subsets from recently diagnosed type 1 diabetes patients were compared with those of matched healthy donors. Regulatory and stem cell-like memory subsets were isolated from only 8 patients and 8 healthy donors, whereas naive and central memory subsets came from all 28 donors. Overall study results and their limits: A moderate but significant shortening of TCRB CDR3 length was observed in type 1 diabetes patients in all four CD4+ subsets. Naive, central memory and regulatory TCRB repertoires appeared to be more similar among patients than among healthy donors. Because small numbers of individuals were included in the HLA sub-analyses, any influence of HLA type on TCRB rearrangement was left unresolved. Sequencing cDNA rather than genomic DNA could over-represent highly expressing activated cells, although activation and CD3 levels did not differ between groups. Shorter templates might have been favored by PCR, but patient and control samples were amplified and corrected together, so both groups would have been affected equally by any skew. At VDJ recombination sites, patients with type 1 diabetes made fewer insertions and deleted more nucleotides, a pattern implying thymic rearrangement abnormalities.

Looking up the germline V gene (reference sequence) yields CDR1 WNHNN and CDR2 SYGVQD. V was cut back by 0 bases and J by 6 bases, leaving a gap of 12 bases between them. The CDR3 holds 15 amino acids from the cysteine to the phenylalanine. Only the CDR3 region is kept as DNA, spanning 45 bases read in frame from base 1. The High Capacity cDNA Reverse Transcription Kit was used to reverse transcribe all of the isolated RNA, meaning that expressed TCRB transcripts were what got sequenced. Deep immunoSEQ sequencing was performed on naive, central memory and regulatory T cell samples, with an average of roughly 3.5 million total reads per sample. Sorted cells were lysed in RLT buffer, and RNA was extracted using DNase-treated RNeasy Micro or Mini kits according to cell number. Each cell subset was processed on its own to prevent cross-contamination, while patient and healthy donor samples were processed together. The immunoSEQ multiplex PCR was used to amplify TCRB sequences from cDNA, generating 87-bp fragments that spanned the CDR3 region. The amplicons were sequenced using the Illumina HiSeq platform. As for the original processing: Synthetic template baselines were used to correct PCR bias computationally, reads within Hamming distance 2 were collapsed, and singletons that could not be merged were discarded. Reads were aligned against IMGT so that V, D and J genes, CDR3 length and insertions or deletions at six rearrangement sites could be assigned. Clonotype counts were normalized to sorted cell number within each subset before computing true diversity and Gini coefficients with the tcR R package. The overlap coefficient, calculated on TCRB nucleotide sequences, was used to measure repertoire sharing. TCRdb holds this immuneACCESS table with in-frame rearrangements only. Some clones are missing; in checked studies, unresolved V genes explain under half, and the rest has no known cause. V and J calls and clone size are given by that table; D and trimming were obtained from the DNA. For this sample there are nearly 350,000 clones; roughly 8% appear just once. The ten largest clones add up to around 0.45% of the sample.

This clone was detected only a few times. There is no known antigen for this receptor. Base qualities are not provided; no much larger clone lies one nucleotide away. Each donor gave one peripheral blood draw, roughly 0.12 L on average, collected into heparinised tubes. A BD FACSAria II was used to sort naive, central memory, regulatory and stem cell-like memory CD4+ T cells with a panel that included CD45RO, CCR7, CD25, CD127, CD95 and CD27. Every sorted population had a purity above 95%. Right away, PBMCs were isolated by Lymphoprep density gradient centrifugation and were stained directly, with no culture step. So that batch effects would be minimized, each experiment stained and sorted samples in pairs, pairing one healthy donor with one patient.

Sequenced material: central memory CD4+ T cells from blood. The sequence joins TRBV10-1 to TRBJ2-1, and possibly TRBD2, on 5 matching bases. The TCR comes from a woman under 30 in good health. This receptor carries the CDR3 CASSESGGRGNEQFF. The DNA sequence is as follows: TGCGCCAGCAGTGAGTCTGGTGGGAGAGGCAATGAGCAGTTCTTC.